A selection of T cell receptor beta chains follows, all from one sample in a study of T cell responses to AZD1222 COVID-19 vaccine. Generated by immunoSEQ multiplex PCR, the TCRdb table keeps only in-frame clones and is missing some. Altogether some 120,000 clones are present, almost 90% being singletons, with the ten largest covering about 8.8%. Specimen: peripheral blood, collected on day 0 of AZD1222 vaccination. The origin of the receptors is an adult in good health. CDR3s include the opening cysteine and the closing phenylalanine or tryptophan. D genes are given only for firm matches. Clone size, where shown, is once, few, many, or a class for clones that have expanded.

DNA: TGTGCCAGTAGTATAGATCCGCCGGACAGGGGAATTTTTGATGAAAAACTGTTTTTT
CDR3: CASSIDPPDRGIFDEKLFF
J: TRBJ1-4
size: -
V: TRBV19
D: TRBD1

DNA: TGTGCCAGCCTCCGACCGGGACTCACAGATTCACCCCTCCACTTT
CDR3: CASLRPGLTDSPLHF
J: TRBJ1-6
size: -
V: TRBV2
D: -

DNA: TGCGCCAGCCACTCGCCGGGGACTGAAGCTTTCTTT
CDR3: CASHSPGTEAFF
J: TRBJ1-1
size: -
V: TRBV10-1
D: -

DNA: TGTGCCAGCAGAATTCTTATGGGTTCCAAGGGCTACACCTTC
CDR3: CASRILMGSKGYTF
J: TRBJ1-2
size: -
V: TRBV21-1
D: -

DNA: TGTGCCAGCTCACCAGGGCTGGAAGAAAAACTGTTTTTT
CDR3: CASSPGLEEKLFF
J: TRBJ1-4
size: -
V: TRBV18
D: -

DNA: TGCGCCAGCAGCCAAGAAACAGTCTCCTACGAGCAGTACTTC
CDR3: CASSQETVSYEQYF
J: TRBJ2-7
size: -
V: TRBV4-3
D: -

DNA: TGTGCCAGTAGTTCTCGGACAGGGGCATCAGATACGCAGTATTTT
CDR3: CASSSRTGASDTQYF
J: TRBJ2-3
size: -
V: TRBV19
D: TRBD1

DNA: TGTGCCAGCAGTGAAGTTTGGGCTGAAGCTTTCTTT
CDR3: CASSEVWAEAFF
J: TRBJ1-1
size: once
V: TRBV6-1
D: -

DNA: TGTGCCAGCAGCTTAGCGCTAAGTCCGGGGGCCTCTGGAAACACCATATATTTT
CDR3: CASSLALSPGASGNTIYF
J: TRBJ1-3
size: -
V: TRBV7-2
D: -

DNA: TGTGCCAGTAGTCTACAGGGACAGGAGGGCTACACCTTC
CDR3: CASSLQGQEGYTF
J: TRBJ1-2
size: -
V: TRBV19
D: TRBD1

DNA: TGTGCCAGCAGTTTATCGAACACCGGGGAGCTGTTTTTT
CDR3: CASSLSNTGELFF
J: TRBJ2-2
size: -
V: TRBV28
D: -

DNA: TGCGCCAGCAGCTTGAGCCAGCTGGGCACTGAAGCTTTCTTT
CDR3: CASSLSQLGTEAFF
J: TRBJ1-1
size: -
V: TRBV5-1
D: -

DNA: TGCGCCAGCAGCTTTAATGGGGACTATGGCTACACCTTC
CDR3: CASSFNGDYGYTF
J: TRBJ1-2
size: -
V: TRBV5-1
D: -

DNA: TGTGCCAGCAGCCCTCGGACGGGTTTGAACACTGAAGCTTTCTTT
CDR3: CASSPRTGLNTEAFF
J: TRBJ1-1
size: -
V: TRBV9
D: -

DNA: TGTGCCAGCAGCCCCAGGGGGAACGGCTACACCTTC
CDR3: CASSPRGNGYTF
J: TRBJ1-2
size: -
V: TRBV5-5
D: TRBD1

DNA: TGTGCCACCAGTGACCCCAGGACAGGAAAAGAGACCCAGTACTTC
CDR3: CATSDPRTGKETQYF
J: TRBJ2-5
size: once
V: TRBV24-1
D: TRBD1

DNA: TGTGCCAGCAGTTCTAATGATTCACCCCTCCACTTT
CDR3: CASSSNDSPLHF
J: TRBJ1-6
size: -
V: TRBV12-3/TRBV12-4
D: -